The clone carrying this T cell receptor (beta chain) has a handful of counts. One end of the junction does not line up with germline, which may come from a read error. TCRdb reprocessed the PCR reads using MiXCR. The sample includes tens of thousands of clones, about 30% of them seen just once. This sample was taken from a study of metastatic and nonmetastatic thyroid tumors. Every patient was untreated before thyroid surgery. Germline-derived CDR1 and CDR2 are MNHNS and SASEGT. This CDR3 is 16 amino acids long. The chain uses TRBV6-1 and TRBJ2-1; 7 nucleotides match TRBD2. Material for sequencing was blood. This TCR derives from a female donor with papillary thyroid cancer or a benign thyroid nodule (not recorded which). Some clones in this sample may be carry-over from other donors' samples. DNA of the CDR3: TGTGCCATCAGTGAAAGTGGTCTCGGGGAGGGAAATGAGCAGTTCTTC. The encoded protein is CAISESGLGEGNEQFF.